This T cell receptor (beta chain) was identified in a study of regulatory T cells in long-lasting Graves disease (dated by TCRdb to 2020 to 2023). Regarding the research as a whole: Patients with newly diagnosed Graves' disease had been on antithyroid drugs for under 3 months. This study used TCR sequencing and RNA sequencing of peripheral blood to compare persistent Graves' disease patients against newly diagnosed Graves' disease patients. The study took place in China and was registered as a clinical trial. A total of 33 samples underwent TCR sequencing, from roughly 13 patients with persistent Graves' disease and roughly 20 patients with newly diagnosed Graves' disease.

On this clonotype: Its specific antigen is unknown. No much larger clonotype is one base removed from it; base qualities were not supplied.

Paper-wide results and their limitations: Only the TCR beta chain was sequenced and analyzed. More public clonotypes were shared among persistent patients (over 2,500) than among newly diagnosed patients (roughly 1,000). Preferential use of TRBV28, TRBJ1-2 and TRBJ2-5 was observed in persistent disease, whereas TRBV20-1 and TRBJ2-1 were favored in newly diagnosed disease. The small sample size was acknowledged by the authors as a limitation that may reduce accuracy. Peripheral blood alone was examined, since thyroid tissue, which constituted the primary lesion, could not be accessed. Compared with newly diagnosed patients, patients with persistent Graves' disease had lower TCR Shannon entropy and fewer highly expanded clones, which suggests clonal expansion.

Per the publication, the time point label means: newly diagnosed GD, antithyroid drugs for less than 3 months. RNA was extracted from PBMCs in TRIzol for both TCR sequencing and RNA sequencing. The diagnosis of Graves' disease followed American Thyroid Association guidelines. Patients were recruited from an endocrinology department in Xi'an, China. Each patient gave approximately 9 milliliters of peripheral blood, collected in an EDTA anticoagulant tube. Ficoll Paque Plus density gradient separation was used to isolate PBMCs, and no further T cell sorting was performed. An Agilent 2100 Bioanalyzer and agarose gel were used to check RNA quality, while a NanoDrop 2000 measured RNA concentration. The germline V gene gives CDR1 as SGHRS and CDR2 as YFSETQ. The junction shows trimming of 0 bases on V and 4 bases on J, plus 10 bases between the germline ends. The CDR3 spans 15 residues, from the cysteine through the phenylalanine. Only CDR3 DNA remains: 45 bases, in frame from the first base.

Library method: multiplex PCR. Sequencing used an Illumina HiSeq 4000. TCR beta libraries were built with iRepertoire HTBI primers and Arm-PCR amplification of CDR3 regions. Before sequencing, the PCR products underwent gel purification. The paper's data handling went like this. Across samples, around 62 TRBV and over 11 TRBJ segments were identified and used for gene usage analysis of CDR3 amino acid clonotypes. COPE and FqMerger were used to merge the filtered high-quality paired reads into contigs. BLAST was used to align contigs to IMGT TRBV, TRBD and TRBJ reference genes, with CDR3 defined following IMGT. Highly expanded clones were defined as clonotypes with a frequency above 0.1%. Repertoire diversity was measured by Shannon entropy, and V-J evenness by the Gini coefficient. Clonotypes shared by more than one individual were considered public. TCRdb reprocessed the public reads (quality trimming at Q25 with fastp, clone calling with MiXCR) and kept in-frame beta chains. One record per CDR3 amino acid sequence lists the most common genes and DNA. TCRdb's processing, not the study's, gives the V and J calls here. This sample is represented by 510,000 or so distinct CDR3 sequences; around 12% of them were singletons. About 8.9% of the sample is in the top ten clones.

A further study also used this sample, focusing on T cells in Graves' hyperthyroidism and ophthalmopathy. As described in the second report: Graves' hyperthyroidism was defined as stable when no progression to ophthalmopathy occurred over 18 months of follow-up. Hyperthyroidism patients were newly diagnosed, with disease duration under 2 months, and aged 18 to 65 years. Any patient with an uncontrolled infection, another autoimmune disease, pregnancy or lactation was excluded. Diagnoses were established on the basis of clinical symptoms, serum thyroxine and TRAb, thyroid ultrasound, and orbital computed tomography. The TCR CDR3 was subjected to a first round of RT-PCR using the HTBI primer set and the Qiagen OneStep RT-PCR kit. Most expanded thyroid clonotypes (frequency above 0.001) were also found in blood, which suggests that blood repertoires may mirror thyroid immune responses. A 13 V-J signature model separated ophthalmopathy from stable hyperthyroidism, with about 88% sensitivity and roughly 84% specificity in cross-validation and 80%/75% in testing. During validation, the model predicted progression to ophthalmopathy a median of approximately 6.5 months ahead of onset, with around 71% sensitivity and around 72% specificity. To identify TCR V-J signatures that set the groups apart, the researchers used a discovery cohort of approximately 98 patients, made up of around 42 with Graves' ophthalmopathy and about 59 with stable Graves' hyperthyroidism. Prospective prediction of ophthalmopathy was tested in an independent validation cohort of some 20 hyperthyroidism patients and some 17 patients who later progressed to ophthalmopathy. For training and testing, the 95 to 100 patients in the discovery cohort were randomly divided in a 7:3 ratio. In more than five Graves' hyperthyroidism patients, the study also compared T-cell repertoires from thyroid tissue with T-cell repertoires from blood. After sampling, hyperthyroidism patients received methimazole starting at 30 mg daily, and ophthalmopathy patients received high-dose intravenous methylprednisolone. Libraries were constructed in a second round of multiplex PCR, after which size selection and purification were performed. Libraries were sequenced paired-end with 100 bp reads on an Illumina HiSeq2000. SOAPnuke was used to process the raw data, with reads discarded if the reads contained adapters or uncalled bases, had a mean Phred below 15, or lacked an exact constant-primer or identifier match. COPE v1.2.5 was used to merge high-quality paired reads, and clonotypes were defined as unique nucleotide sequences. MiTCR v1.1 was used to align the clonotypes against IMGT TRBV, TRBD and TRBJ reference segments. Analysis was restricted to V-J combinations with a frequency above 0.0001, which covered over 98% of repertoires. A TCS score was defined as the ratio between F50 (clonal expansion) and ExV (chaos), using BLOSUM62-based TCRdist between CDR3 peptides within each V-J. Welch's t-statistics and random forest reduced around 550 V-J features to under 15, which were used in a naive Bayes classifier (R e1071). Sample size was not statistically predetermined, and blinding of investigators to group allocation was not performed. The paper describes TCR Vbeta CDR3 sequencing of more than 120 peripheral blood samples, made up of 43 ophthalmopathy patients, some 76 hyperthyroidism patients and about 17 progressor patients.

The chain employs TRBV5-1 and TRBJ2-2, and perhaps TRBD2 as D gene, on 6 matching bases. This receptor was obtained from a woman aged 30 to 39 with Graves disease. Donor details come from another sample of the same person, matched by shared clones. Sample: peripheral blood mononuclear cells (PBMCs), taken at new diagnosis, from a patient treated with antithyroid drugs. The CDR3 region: CASSLGFGGTGELFF. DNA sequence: TGCGCCAGCAGCTTGGGGTTCGGGGGCACCGGGGAGCTGTTTTTT.